Listed here are 25 T cell receptor beta chains from one sample, sequenced in a study of blood T cell repertoires in COVID-19. The method was immunoSEQ multiplex PCR; TCRdb's version includes in-frame clones alone and lacks a portion of them. The table lists around 67,000 clones, less than 85% of them singletons, with around 16% in the top ten. Sequenced sample: peripheral blood. The source of these receptors is a man of 80 years or more with active COVID-19.

The table lists this clone with a count of one. The chain joins TRBV27 to TRBJ2-4; maybe TRBD1 (6 bases). The CDR3 runs 14 residues. Germline V gene sequence: CDR1 MNHEY, CDR2 SMNVEV (reference sequence). The V and J ends lost 8 bases and 0 bases respectively, with 11 bases between them. CDR3 nucleotide sequence: TGTGCCAGCCAAGGGGGTATAGCCAAAAACATTCAGTACTTC. It codes for CASQGGIAKNIQYF.

V gene TRBV27 combines with J gene TRBJ1-1, with TRBD1 identical over 7 bases. From germline, CDR1 is MNHEY and CDR2 SMNVEV (reference sequence). The CDR3 runs to 16 residues. The V and J ends lost 5 bases and 0 bases, in that order; junction bases with no gene match: 9. CDR3 region: CASSTPTGSMNTEAFF. The CDR3 DNA sequence: TGTGCCAGCAGTACACCGACAGGGTCAATGAACACTGAAGCTTTCTTT.

This clone has a handful of counts. This chain connects TRBV7-9 to TRBJ1-4; the D gene is possibly TRBD1 (5 bases). Germline CDR1 reads SEHNR; CDR2 reads FQNEAQ (reference sequence). V was pared by 1 base and J by 4 bases, with 10 bases between. The CDR3 covers 15 residues. As DNA, the CDR3 is TGTGCCAGCAGCTTAGGGACGGACAATAATGAAAAACTGTTTTTT. Its translation: CASSLGTDNNEKLFF.

The chain combines TRBV5-4 with TRBJ2-1, with 13 bases lining up with TRBD2. The CDR3 length is 15 residues. V shed 4 bases, J shed 5 bases, and the junction held 3 bases outside the gene matches. In germline, CDR1 is SGHNT, CDR2 YYREEE (reference sequence). The CDR3 nucleotides are TGTGCCAGCAGCCGACTAGCGGGAGGTGACAATGAGCAGTTCTTC. This codes for CASSRLAGGDNEQFF.

The chain carries TRBV1 and TRBJ1-4; whether TRBD1, the table's D call, matches the DNA was not checked. TRBV1 is given as a pseudogene. The CDR3 sequence is 16 residues long. This chain's CDR3 is CTSSLATGTENEKLFF. As DNA, the CDR3 is TGCACCAGCAGCCTCGCAACCGGGACAGAGAATGAAAAACTGTTTTTT.

The chain uses TRBV5-4 and TRBJ2-7; D is ambiguous. V was cut by 3 bases and J by 0 bases, with 19 bases left in between. The germline V gene encodes CDR1 SGHNT and CDR2 YYREEE (reference sequence). The CDR3 runs to 17 residues. CDR3 amino acids: CASSSTPGFFSSYEQYF. The CDR3, as DNA: TGTGCCAGCAGCTCGACTCCCGGTTTTTTTAGCTCCTACGAGCAGTACTTC. Full variable domain (remainder filled in from reference TRBV5-4 and TRBJ2-7): ETGVTQSPTHLIKTRGQQVTLRCSSQSGHNTVSWYQQALGQGPQFIFQYYREEENGRGNFPPRFSGLQFPNYSSELNVNALELDDSALYLCASSSTPGFFSSYEQYFGPGTRLTVT.

Here the CDR3 DNA reads TGTGCCACCAGCAGCCGACTCAATGAAAAACTGTTTTTT. Translation: CATSSRLNEKLFF. The chain uses TRBV15 and TRBJ1-4; D remains ambiguous. Germline V CDR1 and CDR2: LNHNV, YYDKDF (reference sequence). This CDR3 comprises 13 residues. Trimming removed 3 bases at V and 5 bases at J, with 7 bases between.

In this sample, this clone turned up once. The rearrangement links TRBV10-3 to TRBJ2-2, with D perhaps matching TRBD2 (5 bases). The V and J ends lost 10 bases and 1 base respectively, with 13 bases between them. The CDR3 is 14 residues long. Germline loops: CDR1 ENHRY, CDR2 SYGVKD. CDR3 nucleotides: TGTGCCACCGAGAGGGCGGGGAACACCGGGGAGCTGTTTTTT. Its protein is CATERAGNTGELFF.

The V call is TRBV21-1, the J call TRBJ1-1; TRBD1, the D gene given by the table, was not confirmed from the DNA. TRBV21-1 is termed a pseudogene. The CDR3 consists of 13 residues. The CDR3 DNA follows: TGTGCCTCACCAGGGGGGCCGAACACTGAAGCTTTCTTT. Residues: CASPGGPNTEAFF.

This chain uses TRBV19 with TRBJ1-5; TRBD1 is a possible D gene (5 bases). CDR1 LNHDA and CDR2 SQIVND come from the germline V gene (reference sequence). Between the trimmed V and J ends, which lost 7 bases and 6 bases, there was a span of 13 bases. The CDR3 length is 13 residues. The CDR3 sequence is CASTLGGIQPQHF. The CDR3, as DNA: TGTGCCAGTACCCTGGGGGGTATTCAGCCCCAGCATTTT. The entire variable domain, with the rest obtained from reference TRBV19 and TRBJ1-5, is as follows: DGGITQSPKYLFRKEGQNVTLSCEQNLNHDAMYWYRQDPGQGLRLIYYSQIVNDFQKGDIAEGYSVSREKKESFPLTVTSAQKNPTAFYLCASTLGGIQPQHFGDGTRLSIL.

The chain links TRBV6-2 or TRBV6-3 to TRBJ2-2; D is perhaps TRBD2 (6 bases). Germline lookup yields CDR1 MNHEY and CDR2 SVGEGT. This CDR3 spans 15 amino acids. Trimming shortened V by 0 bases and J by 1 base, and 6 bases separated the two germline ends. CDR3 in DNA: TGTGCCAGCAGTTACTCGCGGGGGAACACCGGGGAGCTGTTTTTT. This codes for CASSYSRGNTGELFF.

The gene calls are TRBV9 and TRBJ2-7, with 7 bases identical to TRBD2. The V gene's germline CDR1 is SGDLS and CDR2 YYNGEE. The J segment lost 3 bases and the V segment lost 0 bases, leaving 3 bases of the junction unmatched. The CDR3 extends over 14 amino acids. The CDR3 reads CASSVGGEGYEQYF. The CDR3 bases are TGTGCCAGCAGCGTAGGGGGGGAGGGCTACGAGCAGTACTTC.

The chain is built from TRBV6-1 and TRBJ1-5; D is uncertain. Per the germline V gene, CDR1 is MNHNS and CDR2 is SASEGT. The CDR3 is 16 amino acids. The V end lost 2 bases, the J end lost 0 bases, and 11 bases lay between the germline ends. The CDR3 nucleotides read TGTGCCAGCAGTGAATACGCACACCTTAGCAATCAGCCCCAGCATTTT. It encodes CASSEYAHLSNQPQHF.

This clone was recorded once. The chain carries TRBV6-2 or TRBV6-3 and TRBJ1-1, with 8 nucleotides matching TRBD1. The germline V gene has CDR1 MNHEY and CDR2 SVGEGT. This CDR3 is built from 15 residues. The junction had 10 bases not matched to a gene; V was cut back by 6 bases and J by 4 bases. This chain's CDR3 is CASSQDRARSTEAFF. CDR3 DNA: TGTGCCAGCAGCCAGGACAGGGCCCGAAGCACTGAAGCTTTCTTT.

Comment on this clone: The same CDR3 can be traced to other DNA sequences in this sample. CDR3 sequence: CASSPAGAGELFF. The CDR3 nucleotides read TGTGCCAGCTCACCAGCAGGGGCGGGGGAGCTGTTTTTT. The chain combines TRBV18 with TRBJ2-2, with D tentatively TRBD1 (6 bases). The V end lost 2 bases, the J end lost 8 bases, and 9 bases lay between the germline ends. CDR1 and CDR2 (germline): KGHSH, LQKENI. The CDR3 sequence is 13 residues long.

The chain links TRBV6-5 to TRBJ1-1; no reliable D call. The CDR3 sequence is 14 residues long. Trimming took 7 bases from V and 4 from J, leaving 16 bases between them. Germline V gives CDR1 MNHEY, CDR2 SVGAGI. CDR3 nucleotide sequence: TGTGCCAGCAACTCCCCCAGGTTCGTCACTGAAGCTTTCTTT. Protein: CASNSPRFVTEAFF.

Only one count was recorded for this clone. The chain uses TRBV5-1 and TRBJ1-5; 11 bases align to TRBD1. Trimming took 0 bases from V and 2 from J; bases not matched to a gene: 7. Germline V gene data show CDR1 as SGHRS and CDR2 as YFSETQ. CDR3 length equals 18 residues. CDR3 sequence: CASSLGTGGGFGNQPQHF. CDR3 nucleotide sequence: TGCGCCAGCAGCTTGGGGACAGGGGGCGGCTTTGGCAATCAGCCCCAGCATTTT.

A few counts support this clone. The genes are TRBV5-1 and TRBJ2-7, with 7 bases lining up with TRBD2. Germline V gene lookup returns CDR1 SGHRS and CDR2 YFSETQ. V gave up 4 bases and J gave up 3 bases; unmatched junction bases: 7. The CDR3 runs to 14 residues. The CDR3 region is CASSPGLAVYEQYF. In DNA form, the CDR3 reads TGCGCCAGCAGCCCCGGGCTAGCGGTCTACGAGCAGTACTTC.

This clone was counted a single time. The J gene is TRBJ2-1, the V gene TRBV6-2 or TRBV6-3; D may be TRBD1 (6 bases). V shed 6 bases and J shed 1 base, with 13 bases lying between them. Germline V gene sequence: CDR1 MNHEY, CDR2 SVGEGT. The CDR3 covers 15 residues. DNA for the CDR3: TGTGCCAGCAGCGTCGAAGGGGGTTCCTACAATGAGCAGTTCTTC. This codes for CASSVEGGSYNEQFF.

The rearrangement links TRBV24-1 to TRBJ1-2; perhaps TRBD1 as D (6 bases). The CDR3 runs to 12 residues. Germline V gives CDR1 KGHDR, CDR2 SFDVKD. The V end lost 6 bases, the J end lost 6 bases, and 10 bases lay between the germline ends. This chain's CDR3 is CATSLGGNGYTF. Written as DNA, the CDR3 is TGTGCCACCAGTTTAGGGGGAAATGGCTACACCTTC.

The CDR3 region is CASSLEGLAGGPLGNEQFF. Here the CDR3 DNA reads TGTGCCAGCAGCTTAGAGGGACTAGCGGGAGGGCCCCTCGGCAATGAGCAGTTCTTC. The chain carries TRBV7-2 and TRBJ2-1; 16 positions agree with TRBD2. The CDR3 sequence is 19 residues long. The trim removed 1 base at V and 6 bases at J, leaving 9 bases unmatched. Looked up from germline, CDR1 is SGHTA and CDR2 is FQGNSA.

This clone was seen a single time. This chain joins TRBV20-1 and TRBJ1-6; unclear D gene. V gave up 3 bases and J gave up 8 bases, with 14 bases separating them. This CDR3 is built from 14 residues. Germline V gene lookup returns CDR1 DFQATT and CDR2 SNEGSKA (reference sequence). The CDR3 sequence: CSASARIVHSPLHF. For the CDR3, the DNA is TGCAGTGCTAGTGCCAGGATCGTCCATTCACCCCTCCACTTT.

The chain uses TRBV4-2 and TRBJ2-5; no firm D call. In germline, CDR1 is LGHNA, CDR2 YNFKEQ. V was cut by 4 bases and J by 5 bases, with 17 bases left in between. This CDR3 is 15 amino acids long. The CDR3 DNA sequence: TGTGCCAGCAGCCGTGACCCAAGTGAGAGGGAGACCCAGTACTTC. Protein product: CASSRDPSERETQYF.

This chain links TRBV6-6 with TRBJ2-2; no clear D gene. Germline V gives CDR1 MNHNY, CDR2 SVGAGI (reference sequence). The CDR3 has 15 amino acids. Deletions cut 2 bases from V and 0 bases from J, with 7 bases between. CDR3 loop: CASSYLKANTGELFF. CDR3 DNA: TGTGCCAGCAGTTACCTAAAAGCGAACACCGGGGAGCTGTTTTTT.

The chain combines TRBV9 with TRBJ1-2; D unclear. The CDR3 spans 15 residues. Per germline, CDR1 SGDLS and CDR2 YYNGEE. Deletions cut 0 bases from V and 6 bases from J, with 15 bases between. The CDR3 DNA reads TGTGCCAGCAGCGTAGGACTAGCACAGAACAATGGCTACACCTTC. As protein: CASSVGLAQNNGYTF.